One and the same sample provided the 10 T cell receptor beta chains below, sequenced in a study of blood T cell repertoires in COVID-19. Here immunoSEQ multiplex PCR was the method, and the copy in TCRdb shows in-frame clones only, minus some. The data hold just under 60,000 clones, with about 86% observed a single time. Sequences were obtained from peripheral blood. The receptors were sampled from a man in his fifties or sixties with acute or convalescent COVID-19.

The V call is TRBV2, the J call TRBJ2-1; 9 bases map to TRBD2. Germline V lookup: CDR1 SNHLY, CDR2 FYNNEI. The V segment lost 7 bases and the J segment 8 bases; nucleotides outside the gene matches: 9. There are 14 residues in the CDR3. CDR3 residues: CASMVGLAMYEQFF. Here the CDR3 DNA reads TGTGCCAGCATGGTGGGACTAGCCATGTATGAGCAGTTCTTC.

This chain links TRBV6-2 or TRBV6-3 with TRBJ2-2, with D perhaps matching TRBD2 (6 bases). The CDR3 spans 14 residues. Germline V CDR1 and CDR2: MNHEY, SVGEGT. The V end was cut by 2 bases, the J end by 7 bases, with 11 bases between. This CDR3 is CASSYQWEVGELFF. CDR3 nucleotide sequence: TGTGCCAGCAGTTACCAGTGGGAGGTCGGGGAGCTGTTTTTT.

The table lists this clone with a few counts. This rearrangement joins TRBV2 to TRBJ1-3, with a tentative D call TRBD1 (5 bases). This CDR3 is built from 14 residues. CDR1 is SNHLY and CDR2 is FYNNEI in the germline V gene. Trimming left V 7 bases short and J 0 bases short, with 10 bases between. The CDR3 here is CASKTGSSGNTIYF. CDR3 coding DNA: TGTGCCAGCAAAACAGGAAGCTCTGGAAACACCATATATTTT.

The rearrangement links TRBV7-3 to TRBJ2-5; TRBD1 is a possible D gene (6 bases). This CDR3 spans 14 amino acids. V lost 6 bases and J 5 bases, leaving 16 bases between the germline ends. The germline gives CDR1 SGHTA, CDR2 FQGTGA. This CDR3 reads CASSRGGGWETQYF. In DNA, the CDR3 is TGTGCCAGCAGTCGAGGTGGGGGCTGGGAGACCCAGTACTTC. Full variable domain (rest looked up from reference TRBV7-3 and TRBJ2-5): GAGVSQTPSNKVTEKGKYVELRCDPISGHTALYWYRQSLGQGPEFLIYFQGTGAADDSGLPNDRFFAVRPEGSVSTLKIQRTERGDSAVYLCASSRGGGWETQYFGPGTRLLVL.

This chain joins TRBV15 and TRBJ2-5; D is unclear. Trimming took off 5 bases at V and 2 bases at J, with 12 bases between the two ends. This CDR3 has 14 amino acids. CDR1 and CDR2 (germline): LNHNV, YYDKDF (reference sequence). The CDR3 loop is CATSANSPQETQYF. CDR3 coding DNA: TGTGCCACCAGCGCCAACAGCCCTCAAGAGACCCAGTACTTC.

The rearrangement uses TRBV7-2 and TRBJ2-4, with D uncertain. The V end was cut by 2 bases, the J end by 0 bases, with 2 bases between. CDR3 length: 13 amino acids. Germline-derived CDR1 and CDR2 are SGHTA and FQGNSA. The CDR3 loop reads CASSLLAKNIQYF. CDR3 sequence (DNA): TGTGCCAGCAGCTTACTAGCCAAAAACATTCAGTACTTC.

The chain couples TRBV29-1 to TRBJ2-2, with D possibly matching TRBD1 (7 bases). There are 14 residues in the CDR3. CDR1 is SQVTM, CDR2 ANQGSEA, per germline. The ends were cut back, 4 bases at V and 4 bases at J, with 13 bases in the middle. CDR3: CSVGIRGVTGELFF. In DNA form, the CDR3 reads TGCAGCGTTGGAATCAGGGGGGTCACCGGGGAGCTGTTTTTT.

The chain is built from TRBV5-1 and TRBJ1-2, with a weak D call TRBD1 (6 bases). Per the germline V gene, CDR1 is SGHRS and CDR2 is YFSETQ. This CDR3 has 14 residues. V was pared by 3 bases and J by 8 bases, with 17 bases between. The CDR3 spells CASSSGPPRGGYTF. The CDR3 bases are TGCGCCAGCAGCTCCGGGCCCCCCAGGGGAGGCTACACCTTC.

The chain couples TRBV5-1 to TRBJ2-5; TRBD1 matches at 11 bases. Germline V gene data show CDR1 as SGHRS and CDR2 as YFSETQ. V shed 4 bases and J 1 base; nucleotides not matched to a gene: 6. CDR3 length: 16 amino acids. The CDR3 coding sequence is TGCGCCAGCAGCCCGACCGGGACAGGGGGCCAAGAGACCCAGTACTTC. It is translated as CASSPTGTGGQETQYF.

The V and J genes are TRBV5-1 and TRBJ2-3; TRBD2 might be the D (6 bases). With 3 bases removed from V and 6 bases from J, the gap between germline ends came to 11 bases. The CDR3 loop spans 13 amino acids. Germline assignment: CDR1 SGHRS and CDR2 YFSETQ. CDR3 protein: CASSSGVMDTQYF. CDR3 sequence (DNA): TGCGCCAGCAGCTCGGGGGTTATGGATACGCAGTATTTT.